Each of the 21 T cell receptor beta chains below was sequenced from the same sample in a study of blood T cell repertoires in COVID-19. Sequencing used immunoSEQ multiplex PCR; TCRdb keeps in-frame clones, though not all of them. The top ten hold about 1% of the sample, which has some 300,000 clones, roughly 86% seen once. The sequencing input was PBMCs or T cells enriched from blood (not recorded which). The receptor set was obtained from a woman in her twenties or thirties who had recovered from COVID-19.

The chain is built from TRBV18 and TRBJ2-3; D may be TRBD1 (6 bases). Germline values: CDR1 KGHSH, CDR2 LQKENI. The V end was cut by 4 bases, the J end by 2 bases, with 19 bases between. The CDR3 contains 17 residues. The DNA for the CDR3 is TGTGCCAGCTCACAAAGCCGGGGACAAGCGGTCACAGATACGCAGTATTTT. This sequence encodes CASSQSRGQAVTDTQYF.

This chain uses TRBV19 with TRBJ1-1; D might be TRBD1 (6 bases). CDR1 and CDR2 from the germline V gene are LNHDA and SQIVND (reference sequence). V lost 7 bases, J lost 3 bases, and 12 bases lay in between. The length of the CDR3 is 13 residues. CDR3 DNA: TGTGCCAGTAATGGGGGCGCAGACACTGAAGCTTTCTTT. It yields the protein CASNGGADTEAFF.

The chain links TRBV7-3 to TRBJ2-1; 10 bases map to TRBD1. The CDR3 has 15 amino acids. The junction had 6 bases not matched to a gene; V was cut back by 5 bases and J by 5 bases. Germline V gives CDR1 SGHTA, CDR2 FQGTGA. This CDR3 reads CASSPVGQGDNEQFF. Written as DNA, the CDR3 is TGTGCCAGCAGCCCAGTCGGACAGGGGGACAATGAGCAGTTCTTC. The full variable domain, its missing parts supplied by reference TRBV7-3 and TRBJ2-1, is GAGVSQTPSNKVTEKGKYVELRCDPISGHTALYWYRQSLGQGPEFLIYFQGTGAADDSGLPNDRFFAVRPEGSVSTLKIQRTERGDSAVYLCASSPVGQGDNEQFFGPGTRLTVL.

The rearrangement joins TRBV6-2 or TRBV6-3 to TRBJ2-1; D ambiguous. Deletions cut 6 bases from V and 9 bases from J, with 15 bases between. The germline CDR1 and CDR2 sequences are MNHEY and SVGEGT. CDR3 size: 13 residues. CDR3: CASSLLKSGEQFF. In DNA, the CDR3 is TGTGCCAGCAGCCTTCTAAAGTCGGGTGAGCAGTTCTTC.

The CDR3 region is CASSLARDSSYEQYF. The CDR3 bases are TGTGCCAGCAGCTTAGCGCGTGACAGCTCCTACGAGCAGTACTTC. This chain connects TRBV7-6 to TRBJ2-7; possible D gene TRBD1, 5 bases. The CDR3 is 15 residues long. CDR1 and CDR2 (germline): SGHVS, FNYEAQ. Trimming shortened V by 0 bases and J by 0 bases, and 9 bases separated the two germline ends. Variable domain in full (rest from reference TRBV7-6 and TRBJ2-7): GAGVSQSPRYKVTKRGQDVALRCDPISGHVSLYWYRQALGQGPEFLTYFNYEAQQDKSGLPNDRFSAERPEGSISTLTIQRTEQRDSAMYRCASSLARDSSYEQYFGPGTRLTVT.

The gene calls are TRBV27 and TRBJ2-3; 9 bases agree with TRBD2. V lost 6 bases to trimming and J lost 5 bases; unmatched junction nucleotides: 9. There are 15 residues in the CDR3. CDR1 and CDR2 (germline): MNHEY, SMNVEV (reference sequence). The CDR3 sequence is CASRVIAGVIDTQYF. In DNA form, the CDR3 reads TGTGCCAGCAGGGTGATAGCGGGAGTTATAGATACGCAGTATTTT.

V gene TRBV4-2 combines with J gene TRBJ2-3; perhaps TRBD1 as D (5 bases). Germline values: CDR1 LGHNA, CDR2 YNFKEQ. V lost 0 bases and J 0 bases, leaving 10 bases between the germline ends. The CDR3 has 16 amino acids. The CDR3 spells CASSQEDTGSTDTQYF. The CDR3 DNA reads as TGTGCCAGCAGCCAAGAAGACACAGGTAGCACAGATACGCAGTATTTT.

The chain joins TRBV30 to TRBJ1-5; the D gene is possibly TRBD1 (5 bases). The CDR3 is made up of 13 amino acids. The V gene's germline CDR1 is GTSNPN and CDR2 SVGIG (reference sequence). Trimming took off 1 base at V and 8 bases at J, with 12 bases between the two ends. The CDR3 protein is CAWSAGWGEPQHF. The CDR3 bases are TGTGCCTGGAGTGCCGGTTGGGGGGAGCCCCAGCATTTT.

The chain uses TRBV29-1 and TRBJ1-1, with 7 bases aligning to TRBD1. The CDR3 runs 14 residues. The germline V gene encodes CDR1 SQVTM and CDR2 ANQGSEA. Trimming removed 6 bases from V and 1 base from J; junction bases left unmatched: 8. CDR3 region: CSVRRQGGNTEAFF. CDR3 in DNA: TGCAGCGTCCGCCGGCAGGGGGGGAACACTGAAGCTTTCTTT.

This clone was recorded only once. The V call is TRBV5-1, the J call TRBJ2-2, with 8 bases fitting TRBD2. V trimming: 4 bases; J trimming: 5 bases; junction bases outside the gene matches: 10. The germline V gene has CDR1 SGHRS and CDR2 YFSETQ. The CDR3 totals 16 residues. The CDR3 is CASSNGLASTTGELFF. In DNA form, the CDR3 reads TGCGCCAGCAGCAACGGACTAGCCTCCACTACCGGGGAGCTGTTTTTT.

The chain carries TRBV19 and TRBJ2-7; TRBD1 matches 9 bases. The V gene's germline CDR1 is LNHDA and CDR2 SQIVND (reference sequence). J was trimmed by 0 bases and V by 6 bases; bases with no gene match: 6. This CDR3 spans 15 amino acids. The CDR3 bases are TGTGCCAGTAGCCTGGACAGGGGAACCTCCTACGAGCAGTACTTC. Translating it yields CASSLDRGTSYEQYF.

The chain combines TRBV28 with TRBJ1-6, with 7 bases lining up with TRBD1. CDR1 and CDR2 from the germline V gene are MDHEN and SYDVKM. V dropped 4 bases and J dropped 6; count of bases not matched to a gene: 12. This CDR3 region has 17 residues. As DNA, the CDR3 is TGTGCCAGCAGTTATAAACTCACAGGGGTGGGTAATTCACCCCTCCACTTT. Its protein product is CASSYKLTGVGNSPLHF. The variable domain in full, completed from reference TRBV28 and TRBJ1-6, reads DVKVTQSSRYLVKRTGEKVFLECVQDMDHENMFWYRQDPGLGLRLIYFSYDVKMKEKGDIPEGYSVSREKKERFSLILESASTNQTSMYLCASSYKLTGVGNSPLHFGNGTRLTVT.

The CDR3 here is CASSPGQKGNQPQHF. The CDR3 DNA follows: TGTGCCAGCAGTCCGGGACAGAAGGGAAATCAGCCCCAGCATTTT. This chain connects TRBV2 to TRBJ1-5, with 7 nucleotides matching TRBD1. The J segment lost 4 bases and the V segment lost 5 bases, leaving 8 bases of the junction unmatched. Germline assignment: CDR1 SNHLY and CDR2 FYNNEI. The CDR3 runs to 15 residues.

In this sample, this clone turned up a few times. V is TRBV9 and J is TRBJ2-1; 11 bases line up with TRBD2. The CDR3 is made up of 18 amino acids. J was trimmed by 4 bases and V by 0 bases; bases with no gene match: 9. The germline V gene has CDR1 SGDLS and CDR2 YYNGEE. This chain's CDR3 is CASSVGISGRAGYNEQFF. CDR3 coding DNA: TGTGCCAGCAGCGTAGGGATTAGCGGGAGGGCGGGGTACAATGAGCAGTTCTTC. Supplemented by reference TRBV9 and TRBJ2-1, the full variable domain reads DSGVTQTPKHLITATGQRVTLRCSPRSGDLSVYWYQQSLDQGLQFLIQYYNGEERAKGNILERFSAQQFPDLHSELNLSSLELGDSALYFCASSVGISGRAGYNEQFFGPGTRLTVL.

The rearrangement joins TRBV27 to TRBJ1-1; 7 bases agree with TRBD1. The germline V gene has CDR1 MNHEY and CDR2 SMNVEV (reference sequence). The V gene end was trimmed by 3 bases and the J gene end by 6 bases; junction bases not matched to a gene: 4. The CDR3 consists of 13 residues. The CDR3 protein is CASSFRGRAEAFF. CDR3 nucleotide sequence: TGTGCCAGCAGTTTTAGGGGGCGCGCTGAAGCTTTCTTT.

V and J are TRBV4-3 and TRBJ2-5; D not certain. V shed 0 bases and J shed 5 bases, with 16 bases lying between them. Germline lookup yields CDR1 LGHNA and CDR2 YSLEER. The CDR3 runs to 16 residues. CDR3 coding DNA: TGCGCCAGCAGCCAAGAATCAAGGTCGCGGTCCGAGACCCAGTACTTC. Amino acids: CASSQESRSRSETQYF.

This clone was counted only a few times. The chain employs TRBV7-3 and TRBJ2-2; 12 bases map to TRBD2. This CDR3 has 19 amino acids. Trimming at V came to 5 bases and at J to 1 base, leaving 11 bases not matched to a gene. Germline V gene lookup returns CDR1 SGHTA and CDR2 FQGTGA. CDR3 protein: CASSLSSTSGGLNTGELFF. DNA of the CDR3: TGTGCCAGCAGCCTCTCTAGTACTAGCGGGGGGCTGAACACCGGGGAGCTGTTTTTT.

The J gene is TRBJ1-1, the V gene TRBV6-6, with D maybe TRBD1 (5 bases). CDR1 is MNHNY, CDR2 SVGAGI, per germline (reference sequence). This CDR3 has 17 residues. V lost 5 bases and J 5 bases, leaving 24 bases between the germline ends. The chain's CDR3 is CASSPRQLWGRVTEAFF. The CDR3 DNA reads TGTGCCAGCAGTCCTCGGCAGTTGTGGGGCCGGGTGACTGAAGCTTTCTTT.

CDR3 region: CATSSLAQGGSTDTQYF. The CDR3 DNA is TGTGCCACCAGTTCCCTCGCCCAGGGGGGCAGCACAGATACGCAGTATTTT. The rearrangement joins TRBV24-1 to TRBJ2-3, with a possible D match to TRBD1 (7 bases). Germline lookup yields CDR1 KGHDR and CDR2 SFDVKD. V gave up 6 bases and J gave up 0 bases, with 18 bases separating them. The CDR3 loop spans 17 amino acids.

The chain has TRBV7-2 and TRBJ2-7; D may be TRBD1 (7 bases). Trimming cost V 6 bases and J 7 bases, with 22 bases left between them. This CDR3 region has 15 residues. Germline CDR1 reads SGHTA; CDR2 reads FQGNSA. CDR3 amino acids: CASSRYSRGVGEQYF. The CDR3, as DNA: TGTGCCAGCAGTCGTTATAGCAGGGGGGTTGGAGAGCAGTACTTC.

V gene TRBV28 combines with J gene TRBJ2-4; maybe TRBD1 (6 bases). The CDR3 spans 16 residues. Trimming left V 5 bases short and J 1 base short, with 15 bases between. In germline, CDR1 is MDHEN, CDR2 SYDVKM. DNA of the CDR3: TGTGCCAGCAGTCCGAAACAGGGTGGCGCCAAAAACATTCAGTACTTC. Translation: CASSPKQGGAKNIQYF.